This T cell receptor beta chain was sequenced in a study of blood T cells in healthy people across ages (dated by TCRdb to the mid-2010s). A note on the overall study: Template switching captured roughly one uniquely barcoded TCR beta cDNA molecule per two T cells in model experiments. The study measured age-related changes in TCR beta repertoire diversity using deep sequencing normalized with unique cDNA molecular identifiers. Donors were grouped into four age groups: young (average roughly 16 years), middle-aged (39), aged (around 60) and long-lived (around 82). Donors of different ages were randomly distributed across sequencing lanes to avoid experimental bias. The study analyzed two additional independent replicas of 1 million unique cDNA reads from the same blood draw for two donors, one aged 18 to 29 and one aged 80 or older.

The library was made by 5' RACE. For sequencing, an Illumina HiSeq 2500 was employed. A second PCR of about 6 to 11 cycles was performed with a sample-barcoded 5' primer and a J-beta primer mix. A unique molecular identifier was introduced onto each TCR beta cDNA molecule by a template-switch 5' adaptor carrying 12 random nucleotides. Each sample yielded at least 3 million CDR3-containing paired-end reads. First-strand cDNA was synthesized from all RNA with the Mint cDNA synthesis kit, primed by a TRBC-specific oligonucleotide. After uracil-DNA glycosylase treatment, a first 18-cycle PCR used universal primers M1SS and BC2_uni_R on all cDNA. In the paper's pipeline: Each sample was normalized by randomly selecting 1 million high-quality reads, each carrying a distinct molecular identifier. Reads with shared molecular identifiers were discarded instead of being binned into consensus sequences. CDR3 identification, clonotype clustering and error correction used MiTCR with a Q25 quality threshold and the strictest error-elimination algorithm. Lower-bound total TCR beta diversity was estimated with a nonparametric unseen species model using Euler transformation. Using fastp at Q25 and MiXCR, TCRdb reprocessed the public reads and kept productive beta chains. Under each unique CDR3 protein, matching rows form one entry showing the most common genes and DNA. The V and J calls and clone size come from TCRdb's table, not from the authors' own analysis. This sample has about 1,400,000 distinct CDR3 sequences in its table, and roughly 40% of those were observed once. The ten largest clonotypes hold 7% to 9.5% of the sample.

This clonotype has only a few counts. The clone's antigen remains unknown. No base quality information exists; no much larger clone differs at one position. Beyond this particular receptor, the publication reports: Because donor CMV infection status was unknown, age-related changes in expanded clonotypes were potentially confounded. As age increased, observed TCR beta diversity per million T cells dropped in a roughly linear way, and a significant reduction was already evident by age approximately 40. Compared with the aged group, the long-lived group had more naive CD4+ T cells, fewer expanded clones and increased TCR diversity, a pattern suggesting age selection. Conclusive comparison of naive and antigen-experienced compartments was prevented by the profiling of bulk unsorted PBMCs. A strong correlation was found between observed TCR beta diversity and the percentage of naive T cells measured by flow cytometry. Total diversity estimates from one million sequenced T cells were considered lower bounds and underestimates.

Systemically healthy Caucasian individuals from Russia, 39 in total and aged about 6 to 95 years, were included as donors. About 9.1 milliliters of peripheral blood were collected from each donor into EDTA-treated Vacutainer tubes. PBMCs were isolated by Ficoll-Paque density-gradient centrifugation, with at least 7 million obtained per sample. Total RNA, at least 6 micrograms per sample, was extracted from PBMCs with Trizol reagent. For every donor, an aliquot of PBMCs went through flow cytometry to measure the percentages of naive CD45RAhigh/CD27high T cells. The sample comprised blood. This TCR derives from a woman aged 18-35 years in good health.

The CDR3 amino acid sequence is: CASSDLDFQAKNIQYF. In nucleotides, the sequence is TGTGCCAGCAGTGACCTAGACTTCCAAGCCAAAAACATTCAGTACTTC. The chain was built from TRBV12-3 or TRBV12-4 and TRBJ2-4; the D segment cannot be called with confidence. The cysteine opens and the phenylalanine closes a CDR3 of 16 amino acids. The read is trimmed to its CDR3 DNA, 48 bases read in frame from base 1. The germline ends are 14 bases apart after V is trimmed by 5 bases and J by 0 bases.